This T cell receptor beta chain was identified in a study of Ad26.COV2.S vaccination and SARS-CoV-2 variants. Trimming removed 3 bases from V and 1 base from J; junction bases left unmatched: 3. In germline, CDR1 is SGHAT, CDR2 FQNNGV. There are 14 residues in the CDR3. Sequenced by immunoSEQ multiplex PCR; TCRdb stores in-frame clones only, minus some. Found here are about 370,000 clones, roughly 90% of them singletons; the top ten hold approximately 1.9%. Sample treatment: roughly 20 received Ad26.COV2.S at low or high dose, single or two shots; about 5 received placebo; per-sample allocation not given. Samples were taken on day 63 after the first vaccine or placebo injection. Ad26.COV2.S expressed prefusion-stabilized spike from the original Wuhan strain.

The clonotype was recovered from a person aged 18 to 65 who received the Ad26.COV2.S COVID-19 vaccine or a placebo. Sequencing was performed on peripheral blood, taken in a trial of Ad26.COV2.S vaccine versus placebo. The chain joins TRBV11-2 to TRBJ2-7; 7 bases align to TRBD2. The DNA of the CDR3 is TGTGCCAGCAGCTTGGTGCGGGAGTCCTACGAGCAGTACTTC. Translating it yields CASSLVRESYEQYF.